This T cell receptor (beta chain) was sequenced during a study of Tregs in tolerant kidney transplant recipients. The sample holds one count of this clone. The data were produced by immunoSEQ multiplex PCR, yet TCRdb's version contains in-frame clones alone and is incomplete. Here the sample spans some 80,000 clones, 95% to 98% being singletons. The CDR3 has 13 residues. Deletions cut 9 bases from V and 4 bases from J, with 12 bases between. The germline V gene encodes CDR1 SNHLY and CDR2 FYNNEI. This sequence originates from a human donor who received a combined kidney and bone marrow transplant. The chain links TRBV2 to TRBJ1-4; D may be TRBD1 (5 bases). The material sequenced was CD4+ T cells from blood, taken before the transplant. The CDR3 protein is CASSRQYNEKLFF. Written as DNA, the CDR3 is TGTGCCAGTTCTCGACAGTATAATGAAAAACTGTTTTTT.